This TCR beta chain was retrieved from a study of blood T cell repertoires in COVID-19. Overall study context: Samples representing acute and convalescent COVID-19 were sourced from the United States, Italy and Spain. T cells, B-cell-depleted T cells, or PBMCs provided the cDNA or gDNA that served as material.

TCRdb's copy holds only in-frame clones and misses some; the assay was immunoSEQ multiplex PCR. The sample shows about 200,000 clones, 70% to 90% of them seen only once. Those who participated ranged in age from roughly 18 to 95 years and resided in 20 to 25 US areas. The CDR3 spans 14 residues. Germline V gives CDR1 MNHNY, CDR2 SVGAGI (reference sequence). The V and J ends lost 7 bases and 3 bases respectively, with 13 bases between them. The J gene is TRBJ2-4, the V gene TRBV6-6, with no clear D. The sequenced sample was PBMCs or T cells enriched from blood (not recorded which). This clonotype was obtained from a woman aged 18-29 years who had recovered from COVID-19. The DNA of the CDR3 is TGTGCCAGCACCTTGGATGGAGACAAAAACATTCAGTACTTC. Its translation: CASTLDGDKNIQYF.